These 10 T cell receptor beta chains were all obtained from the same sample, sequenced in a study of shared clonotypes between healthy human individuals. Sequencing was performed with immunoSEQ multiplex PCR; in TCRdb, only in-frame clones are kept and a portion is missing. This table has more than 500,000 clones, roughly 95% appearing once. CD45RO-negative, CCR7-selected cells formed the naive CD8 fraction, which excluded terminally differentiated effector memory CD45RA+ cells. The sample taken for sequencing was naive CD8+ T cells sorted from blood. The origin of the receptors is a woman aged 30 to 39 in good health.

The chain is built from TRBV11-2 and TRBJ1-2, with unresolved D. Trimming left V 5 bases short and J 4 bases short, with 11 bases between. The CDR3 consists of 13 residues. Germline CDR1 is SGHAT and CDR2 is FQNNGV. The CDR3 loop reads CASSEVGGYGYTF. The CDR3 nucleotides are TGTGCCAGCAGCGAAGTAGGCGGCTATGGCTACACCTTC.

The chain employs TRBV5-1 and TRBJ2-7; possibly TRBD2 for D (6 bases). Trimming cost V 5 bases and J 2 bases, with 11 bases left between them. This CDR3 is built from 13 residues. The germline V gene has CDR1 SGHRS and CDR2 YFSETQ. Here the CDR3 reads CASREGGTYEQYF. The DNA of the CDR3 is TGCGCCAGCAGGGAGGGTGGAACCTACGAGCAGTACTTC. The entire variable domain, with the rest obtained from reference TRBV5-1 and TRBJ2-7, is as follows: KAGVTQTPRYLIKTRGQQVTLSCSPISGHRSVSWYQQTPGQGLQFLFEYFSETQRNKGNFPGRFSGRQFSNSRSEMNVSTLELGDSALYLCASREGGTYEQYFGPGTRLTVT.

This chain uses TRBV27 with TRBJ2-1; D is tentatively TRBD1 or TRBD2 (5 bases each). V was clipped by 6 bases and J by 8 bases, with 23 bases between them. The CDR3 is 16 amino acids. CDR1 and CDR2 from the germline V gene are MNHEY and SMNVEV (reference sequence). The CDR3 reads CASSPGAGTPGYEQFF. CDR3 DNA sequence: TGTGCCAGCAGCCCCGGAGCCGGGACCCCGGGCTATGAGCAGTTCTTC.

The V call is TRBV19, the J call TRBJ2-1, with a weak D call TRBD2 (7 bases). Germline assignment: CDR1 LNHDA and CDR2 SQIVND (reference sequence). V was trimmed by 5 bases and J by 7 bases, leaving 18 bases between them. This CDR3 has 15 residues. CDR3 in DNA: TGTGCCAGTAGTTGGGGGCCGGGAGGCAATAATGAGCAGTTCTTC. Its translation: CASSWGPGGNNEQFF.

Turning to this clone: In the same sample, other DNA sequences code for this CDR3. V gene TRBV9 combines with J gene TRBJ1-2; D gene ambiguous. Germline-derived CDR1 and CDR2 are SGDLS and YYNGEE. The CDR3 has 14 residues. The V end was cut by 0 bases, the J end by 2 bases, with 8 bases between. The CDR3 bases are TGTGCCAGCAGCGTAGCAGGCAACAACTATGGCTACACCTTC. Its translation: CASSVAGNNYGYTF.

This clone was seen once. V and J are TRBV6-4 and TRBJ2-7; D is uncertain. The germline V gene encodes CDR1 MRHNA and CDR2 SNTAGT. This CDR3 has 15 residues. Trimming took 2 bases from V and 1 from J, leaving 12 bases between them. CDR3 loop: CASSDVGAGSYEQYF. DNA for the CDR3: TGTGCCAGCAGTGACGTGGGTGCAGGTTCCTACGAGCAGTACTTC.

Details on this clone: In the same sample, other DNA sequences code for this CDR3. The rearrangement links TRBV30 to TRBJ1-1, with 10 bases that match TRBD1. The CDR3 has 14 residues. Germline V lookup: CDR1 GTSNPN, CDR2 SVGIG (reference sequence). V lost 0 bases, J lost 5 bases, and 3 bases stayed unmatched. This chain's CDR3 is CAWSVGQGGTEAFF. The CDR3 DNA reads TGTGCCTGGAGTGTTGGACAGGGGGGGACTGAAGCTTTCTTT.

In the case of this clone: Other DNA sequences of this sample code for an identical CDR3. The genes are TRBV9 and TRBJ1-5; no definite D call. V was shortened by 0 bases and J by 2 bases, with 6 bases between the two germline ends. The CDR3 runs 14 residues. Per the germline V gene, CDR1 is SGDLS and CDR2 is YYNGEE. DNA for the CDR3: TGTGCCAGCAGCGTAGGAGGTGGCAATCAGCCCCAGCATTTT. Its protein product is CASSVGGGNQPQHF.

Comments on this clone: Other DNA sequences from this sample encode an identical CDR3 as well. This chain uses TRBV4-1 with TRBJ1-1; possible D gene TRBD1, 6 bases. The V gene lost 4 bases and the J gene lost 1 base, with 7 bases spanning the gap. This CDR3 is built from 13 residues. In germline, CDR1 is MGHRA, CDR2 YSYEKL. The CDR3 nucleotides are TGCGCCAGCAGCCTGACAGGGAACACTGAAGCTTTCTTT. It is translated as CASSLTGNTEAFF.

The chain couples TRBV7-2 to TRBJ2-1; TRBD2 might be the D (5 bases). Per germline, CDR1 SGHTA and CDR2 FQGNSA. CDR3 length equals 16 residues. With 2 bases removed from V and 5 bases from J, the gap between germline ends came to 16 bases. In DNA form, the CDR3 reads TGTGCCAGCAGCTTACGCGCTGGACTCCGGGACAATGAGCAGTTCTTC. Amino acid sequence: CASSLRAGLRDNEQFF.